Below, 32 T cell receptor beta chains from the same sample are listed, as sequenced in a study of blood T cell repertoires in COVID-19. Clones were read by immunoSEQ multiplex PCR, and TCRdb kept only the in-frame ones, dropping some. This table has 150,000 to 200,000 clones, 88% appearing once. Sequencing was done on a sample of PBMCs or T cells enriched from blood (not recorded which). All receptors derive from a woman under 30 who had recovered from COVID-19.

This clone is a singleton in its sample. The chain couples TRBV6-5 to TRBJ1-2; a weak D match, TRBD1 (6 bases). Germline loops: CDR1 MNHEY, CDR2 SVGAGI. V dropped 8 bases and J dropped 8 bases, with 18 bases sitting between them. The CDR3 consists of 13 residues. The CDR3 nucleotides read TGTGCCAGCCGGCTGGTGGCAGGGGAAGGCTACACCTTC. Translation: CASRLVAGEGYTF.

In regard to this clone: The junction shows a germline mismatch at one end, possibly a read error. The chain links TRBV28 to TRBJ2-1; 10 bases map to TRBD1. Germline V gene data show CDR1 as MDHEN and CDR2 as SYDVKM. The CDR3 has 13 residues. The CDR3 DNA reads TGTGCCAGCAGTTCCAATAGAGACAGGGGGCAGCTCTTC. Translation gives CASSSNRDRGQLF.

This CDR3 is CASSIVPDRTGRDTQYF. CDR3 bases: TGTGCCAGTAGTATAGTCCCCGACAGAACGGGTCGGGATACGCAGTATTTT. This chain connects TRBV19 to TRBJ2-3, with D possibly matching TRBD1 (5 bases). The V gene lost 1 base and the J gene lost 6 bases, with 20 bases spanning the gap. Looked up from germline, CDR1 is LNHDA and CDR2 is SQIVND (reference sequence). The CDR3 is 17 amino acids.

The chain recombines TRBV29-1 with TRBJ2-7, with 8 nucleotides matching TRBD2. The CDR3 loop spans 15 amino acids. J was trimmed by 6 bases and V by 4 bases; bases with no gene match: 14. Germline-derived CDR1 and CDR2 are SQVTM and ANQGSEA. In nucleotides, the CDR3 is TGCAGCGTTGTATCCGGGGGGGCCAATCCCCGCGAGCAGTACTTC. Encoded protein: CSVVSGGANPREQYF.

The chain uses TRBV28 and TRBJ2-6; D might be TRBD1 (6 bases). Germline V gene lookup returns CDR1 MDHEN and CDR2 SYDVKM. V lost 5 bases and J lost 6, with 14 bases in between. This CDR3 has 15 amino acids. The CDR3 DNA reads TGTGCCAGCAGTCCTCACAGGGAAGCGGCCAACGTCCTGACTTTC. The encoded protein is CASSPHREAANVLTF. Together with reference TRBV28 and TRBJ2-6, the CDR3 gives the full variable domain: DVKVTQSSRYLVKRTGEKVFLECVQDMDHENMFWYRQDPGLGLRLIYFSYDVKMKEKGDIPEGYSVSREKKERFSLILESASTNQTSMYLCASSPHREAANVLTFGAGSRLTVL.

This sequence joins TRBV6-4 and TRBJ2-1; 9 positions match TRBD2. The length of the CDR3 is 15 residues. Trimming took 7 bases from V and 3 from J; bases not matched to a gene: 7. Per the germline V gene, CDR1 is MRHNA and CDR2 is SNTAGT. Here the CDR3 reads CASTRQREDYNEQFF. The CDR3 DNA is TGTGCCAGCACTCGACAGCGGGAGGACTACAATGAGCAGTTCTTC.

The chain employs TRBV6-5 and TRBJ1-2, with TRBD1 matching 9 bases. Trimming cost V 2 bases and J 8 bases; bases outside gene matches: 3. The germline gives CDR1 MNHEY, CDR2 SVGAGI. There are 13 residues in the CDR3. This CDR3 reads CASSYGTGHGYTF. The CDR3 region has the DNA TGTGCCAGCAGTTACGGGACAGGGCACGGCTACACCTTC.

This chain joins TRBV3-1 (or the pseudogene TRBV3-2) and TRBJ1-4, with D perhaps matching TRBD1 (5 bases). This CDR3 is 15 amino acids long. Between the trimmed V and J ends, which lost 2 bases and 5 bases, there was a span of 12 bases. CDR1 LGHDT and CDR2 YNNKEL come from the germline V gene (reference sequence). In nucleotides, the CDR3 is TGTGCCAGCAGCCAATCCTCCCAGGGAAATGAAAAACTGTTTTTT. As protein: CASSQSSQGNEKLFF.

V and J are TRBV28 and TRBJ1-1; D uncertain. Trimming cost V 3 bases and J 0 bases, with 14 bases left between them. The length of the CDR3 is 16 residues. Germline V gives CDR1 MDHEN, CDR2 SYDVKM. The CDR3 reads CASSLVQNIVNTEAFF. CDR3 bases: TGTGCCAGCAGTTTGGTTCAGAATATCGTGAACACTGAAGCTTTCTTT.

V gene TRBV4-1 combines with J gene TRBJ2-2; a possible D gene is TRBD1 (5 bases). The germline gives CDR1 MGHRA, CDR2 YSYEKL. The ends were cut back, 0 bases at V and 4 bases at J, with 18 bases in the middle. The CDR3 contains 18 residues. For the CDR3, the DNA is TGCGCCAGCAGCCAAGATGATTTTTTGGGGCCCCGCACCGGGGAGCTGTTTTTT. It encodes CASSQDDFLGPRTGELFF.

This clone was counted at least ten times. The chain links TRBV11-2 to TRBJ2-1; 7 nucleotides agree with TRBD1. Germline values: CDR1 SGHAT, CDR2 FQNNGV. This CDR3 region has 13 residues. V lost 3 bases to trimming and J lost 8 bases; unmatched junction nucleotides: 4. The CDR3 sequence: CASSFTGADEQFF. CDR3 bases: TGTGCCAGCAGCTTCACAGGGGCCGATGAGCAGTTCTTC.

V and J are TRBV19 and TRBJ1-5; possibly TRBD1 for D (5 bases). Germline V gene sequence: CDR1 LNHDA, CDR2 SQIVND (reference sequence). Trimming cost V 2 bases and J 6 bases, with 8 bases left between them. The CDR3 length is 13 residues. The DNA of the CDR3 is TGTGCCAGTAGTATATCGGGGGGTCAGCCCCAGCATTTT. Translating gives CASSISGGQPQHF. The variable domain in full, completed from reference TRBV19 and TRBJ1-5, reads DGGITQSPKYLFRKEGQNVTLSCEQNLNHDAMYWYRQDPGQGLRLIYYSQIVNDFQKGDIAEGYSVSREKKESFPLTVTSAQKNPTAFYLCASSISGGQPQHFGDGTRLSIL.

This clone was found a few times. The genes are TRBV28 and TRBJ1-1, with 8 positions matching TRBD1. Germline lookup yields CDR1 MDHEN and CDR2 SYDVKM. Trimming cost V 8 bases and J 5 bases; bases outside gene matches: 1. The CDR3 contains 11 residues. The CDR3 is CASHRGTEAFF. CDR3 DNA: TGTGCCAGCCACAGGGGGACTGAAGCTTTCTTT.

This chain connects TRBV27 to TRBJ2-4; 8 nucleotides match TRBD2. The CDR3 totals 16 residues. V trimming: 5 bases; J trimming: 1 base; junction bases outside the gene matches: 7. Germline V gene data show CDR1 as MNHEY and CDR2 as SMNVEV (reference sequence). This chain's CDR3 is CASSRGLAGAKNIQYF. CDR3 nucleotides: TGTGCCAGCAGTCGAGGACTAGCAGGCGCCAAAAACATTCAGTACTTC.

The gene calls are TRBV19 and TRBJ2-3; 8 bases align to TRBD1. CDR1 and CDR2 (germline): LNHDA, SQIVND (reference sequence). This CDR3 is 15 amino acids long. Trimming removed 3 bases from V and 1 base from J; junction bases left unmatched: 3. DNA for the CDR3: TGTGCCAGTAGTATTAAGGGACAGGGCACAGATACGCAGTATTTT. Translating gives CASSIKGQGTDTQYF.

The chain has TRBV27 and TRBJ1-5; 7 bases map to TRBD1. The CDR3 is 19 amino acids. With 2 bases clipped from V and 0 bases from J, the junction kept 13 bases outside the gene matches. CDR1 MNHEY and CDR2 SMNVEV come from the germline V gene (reference sequence). The CDR3 DNA is TGTGCCAGCAGTTTAAGGTGGGACAGCTCCCTCTATAGCAATCAGCCCCAGCATTTT. It specifies CASSLRWDSSLYSNQPQHF.

The chain uses TRBV28 and TRBJ1-2; possible D gene TRBD1, 6 bases. In germline, CDR1 is MDHEN, CDR2 SYDVKM. Trimming left V 6 bases short and J 2 bases short, with 13 bases between. This CDR3 is 14 amino acids long. DNA of the CDR3: TGTGCCAGCAGCCGAGGACAGCCAAACTATGGCTACACCTTC. It specifies CASSRGQPNYGYTF.

V is TRBV5-1 and J is TRBJ2-7; the match to TRBD2 covers 7 bases. Trimming cost V 4 bases and J 6 bases; bases outside gene matches: 10. This CDR3 region has 14 residues. The germline V gene encodes CDR1 SGHRS and CDR2 YFSETQ. CDR3 residues: CASSPGTINSEQYF. In DNA, the CDR3 is TGCGCCAGCAGCCCAGGGACTATTAATAGCGAGCAGTACTTC.

This chain uses TRBV20-1 with TRBJ1-3, with D unclear. The V gene lost 5 bases and the J gene lost 10 bases, with 12 bases spanning the gap. The CDR3 is 11 residues long. Germline V gene data show CDR1 as DFQATT and CDR2 as SNEGSKA (reference sequence). CDR3 sequence: CSAGGSGTIYF. CDR3 DNA: TGCAGTGCTGGAGGTTCCGGGACCATATATTTT.

The CDR3 coding sequence is TGCGCCAGCAGCCAAGGTTCGACAGGGGGCTATGGCTACACCTTC. It translates to CASSQGSTGGYGYTF. This rearrangement joins TRBV4-3 to TRBJ1-2; 9 bases fit TRBD1. The germline V gene has CDR1 LGHNA and CDR2 YSLEER. This CDR3 spans 15 amino acids. Unmatched junction bases numbered 4, after V lost 1 base and J lost 4 bases.

V usage is TRBV4-2 and J usage is TRBJ2-1, with 12 positions matching TRBD2. This CDR3 has 17 amino acids. Germline V lookup: CDR1 LGHNA, CDR2 YNFKEQ. V lost 0 bases, J lost 10 bases, and 10 bases stayed unmatched. CDR3: CASSQDGTSGRWGEQFF. The CDR3 DNA reads TGTGCCAGCAGCCAAGACGGAACTAGCGGGAGGTGGGGGGAGCAGTTCTTC.

The chain has TRBV11-2 and TRBJ1-2, with 9 bases aligning to TRBD1. With 1 base clipped from V and 7 bases from J, the junction kept 1 base outside the gene matches. Germline CDR1 is SGHAT and CDR2 is FQNNGV. The length of the CDR3 is 13 residues. The CDR3 sequence is CASSLGTGVGYTF. CDR3 coding DNA: TGTGCCAGCAGCTTAGGGACAGGGGTTGGCTACACCTTC.

This clone showed up just once. This chain links TRBV6-1 with TRBJ2-7; 8 nucleotides line up with TRBD1. V was clipped by 3 bases and J by 4 bases; unmatched bases: 2. CDR1 MNHNS and CDR2 SASEGT come from the germline V gene. This CDR3 spans 13 amino acids. CDR3 nucleotide sequence: TGTGCCAGCAGTGACAGGGGGCTGTACGAGCAGTACTTC. Protein product: CASSDRGLYEQYF.

The V and J genes are TRBV9 and TRBJ1-6, with 9 bases aligning to TRBD1. Germline CDR1 SGDLS, CDR2 YYNGEE. This CDR3 comprises 16 residues. Unmatched junction bases numbered 10, after V lost 3 bases and J lost 9 bases. Here the CDR3 DNA reads TGTGCCAGCAGCGCCACCGGGACAGGGCTTATTTCACCCCTCCACTTT. This codes for CASSATGTGLISPLHF. Looking up the rest from reference TRBV9 and TRBJ1-6 gives the full variable domain: DSGVTQTPKHLITATGQRVTLRCSPRSGDLSVYWYQQSLDQGLQFLIQYYNGEERAKGNILERFSAQQFPDLHSELNLSSLELGDSALYFCASSATGTGLISPLHFGNGTRLTVT.

This chain uses TRBV12-3 or TRBV12-4 with TRBJ2-7, with a weak D call TRBD2 (5 bases). Deletions cut 2 bases from V and 10 bases from J, with 9 bases between. CDR3 length equals 11 residues. The CDR3 spells CASSLSGTQYF. In DNA, the CDR3 is TGTGCCAGCAGTTTATCGGGAACCCAGTACTTC.

The chain joins TRBV7-2 to TRBJ1-5; TRBD1 agrees at 8 bases. This CDR3 comprises 13 residues. The trim removed 8 bases at V and 2 bases at J, leaving 2 bases unmatched. Germline V gives CDR1 SGHTA, CDR2 FQGNSA. The CDR3 DNA reads as TGTGCCAGCGACAGGGGTGGCAATCAGCCCCAGCATTTT. It yields the protein CASDRGGNQPQHF.

The V and J genes are TRBV28 and TRBJ1-4; D not resolved. Between the trimmed V and J ends, which lost 7 bases and 5 bases, there was a span of 5 bases. The CDR3 has 11 amino acids. Germline V gene sequence: CDR1 MDHEN, CDR2 SYDVKM. The CDR3 region has the DNA TGTGCCAGCATTAAAAATGAAAAACTGTTTTTT. Its translation: CASIKNEKLFF.

This rearrangement joins TRBV10-3 to TRBJ1-1; a possible D gene is TRBD1 (5 bases). There are 12 residues in the CDR3. Germline lookup yields CDR1 ENHRY and CDR2 SYGVKD. V was trimmed by 10 bases and J by 4 bases, leaving 13 bases between them. DNA for the CDR3: TGTGCCAGCAGGGAGGCGGTCACTGAAGCTTTCTTT. Its protein is CASREAVTEAFF.

This rearrangement joins TRBV27 to TRBJ2-1; 10 bases fit TRBD1. There are 19 residues in the CDR3. V lost 8 bases to trimming and J lost 4 bases; unmatched junction nucleotides: 20. Germline V gene data show CDR1 as MNHEY and CDR2 as SMNVEV (reference sequence). The CDR3 coding sequence is TGTGCCAGCGGGAACCTTTGGGACAGGGGAACCGTCGAGTACAATGAGCAGTTCTTC. It yields the protein CASGNLWDRGTVEYNEQFF.

The chain uses TRBV27 and TRBJ1-1, with TRBD1 as a possible D gene (6 bases). V lost 6 bases, J lost 9 bases, and 26 bases lay in between. Germline lookup yields CDR1 MNHEY and CDR2 SMNVEV (reference sequence). The CDR3 extends over 16 amino acids. In DNA form, the CDR3 reads TGTGCCAGCAGCCCCCCTTACACCGGGACACTGCCCCAAGCTTTCTTT. This codes for CASSPPYTGTLPQAFF.

This rearrangement joins TRBV6-4 to TRBJ2-1; a weak D match, TRBD1 (5 bases). The CDR3 is made up of 13 amino acids. CDR1 and CDR2 (germline): MRHNA, SNTAGT. V dropped 0 bases and J dropped 5 bases, with 5 bases sitting between them. The DNA for the CDR3 is TGTGCCAGCAGTGACTCGGACAACAATGAGCAGTTCTTC. Translation gives CASSDSDNNEQFF.

In this sample, this clone turned up once. The chain uses TRBV5-4 and TRBJ2-7; D is unresolved. The germline V gene has CDR1 SGHNT and CDR2 YYREEE (reference sequence). V lost 0 bases to trimming and J lost 7 bases, with 11 bases between them. This CDR3 comprises 13 residues. CDR3 residues: CASSLVKVGEQYF. The CDR3 DNA is TGTGCCAGCAGCTTGGTAAAGGTCGGGGAGCAGTACTTC. Using reference TRBV5-4 and TRBJ2-7 for the parts outside the CDR3, the full variable domain is ETGVTQSPTHLIKTRGQQVTLRCSSQSGHNTVSWYQQALGQGPQFIFQYYREEENGRGNFPPRFSGLQFPNYSSELNVNALELDDSALYLCASSLVKVGEQYFGPGTRLTVT.